The present T cell receptor (beta chain) was sequenced within a study of blood T cell repertoires in COVID-19. Measured with immunoSEQ multiplex PCR; TCRdb has only the in-frame clones, and not every one. The sample has about 270,000 clones; about 86% are singletons. This CDR3 has 19 residues. Germline CDR1 and CDR2: GTSNPN and SVGIG (reference sequence). Trimming cost V 5 bases and J 2 bases; bases outside gene matches: 17. This TCR was sampled from a woman in her sixties or seventies with active or convalescent COVID-19. The sample was peripheral blood. The rearrangement uses TRBV30 and TRBJ2-2, with 10 bases aligning to TRBD1. In DNA, the CDR3 is TGTGCCTGGGCCCCACTCCCGGGACAGGGGCTAAAAAACACCGGGGAGCTGTTTTTT. Protein: CAWAPLPGQGLKNTGELFF.